This T cell receptor beta chain was captured in a study of T-cell reconstitution after alpha-beta-depleted transplantation in children. This CDR3 has 14 amino acids. Trimming at V came to 2 bases and at J to 7 bases, leaving 7 bases not matched to a gene. Per the germline V gene, CDR1 is DFQATT and CDR2 is SNEGSKA (reference sequence). This clonotype was found a few times. TCRbeta library preparation incorporated unique molecular identifiers. MiXCR, applied by TCRdb to the PCR reads, yields one record per CDR3 protein. The table shows about 610,000 distinct CDR3 sequences, with roughly a tenth occurring only once.

The material was PBMCs from the stem cell graft donor, obtained from the stem cell graft. This chain uses TRBV20-1 with TRBJ2-3, with 9 nucleotides matching TRBD2. This sequence originates from a human donor who donated a stem cell graft to a child with acute myeloid leukemia. The CDR3 sequence: CSARPPSGINTQYF. Here the CDR3 DNA reads TGCAGTGCTAGACCACCTAGCGGGATAAATACGCAGTATTTT.